This record concerns one TCR beta chain sequence. Its specific antigen is unknown. Nothing much larger sits one base from this clone, and base qualities are not available. Including cysteine and phenylalanine, the CDR3 has 15 amino acids. Only the CDR3 DNA is retained, 45 bases long and in frame from the first base. For CDR1 and CDR2, the germline V gene lists SGHRS and YFSETQ. V is cut back by 4 bases and J by 5 bases, with 7 bases in the junction unmatched. Using the deep immunoSEQ assay, TCR CDR3 regions were amplified from genomic DNA by multiplex PCR. Genomic DNA extracted from each cell subset was distributed evenly over all wells of several immunoSEQ 96-well plates, and each plate served as one replicate. For sorted subsets, approximately 190 ng of genomic DNA, equivalent to some 33,000 T cell genomes, went into each replicate PCR. Purified libraries were measured with a Qubit 3.0 fluorometer, size-checked on a Bioanalyzer 2100, and measured again with the KAPA Library Quantification kit. Every immunoSEQ 96-well plate was sequenced on a dedicated single-read 150-cycle Illumina NextSeq 550 flow cell. Per the source publication's procedure: Because the immunoSEQ output included only junctional sequences and no quality scores, the filtering could not be the same as the filtering used for full-length reads. Sequences were annotated with PyIR, a Python wrapper for IgBLAST v1.9, using IMGT germline references to assign V/J genes and CDR3. Reads were filtered out if the reads had weak V/J assignments (E-value above 1e-6), no CDR3, stop codons, out-of-frame junctions, or ambiguous translated residues. V3J clonotypes were defined as sequences sharing an identical inferred V gene, J gene, and CDR3 amino acid sequence. The percentage overlap between two repertoires was calculated by dividing the number of shared unique clonotypes by the size of the smaller repertoire. Repertoire richness was assessed with RTK rarefaction, the Chao1 estimator, and Recon v2.1 estimates of unobserved clonotypes. Generation probabilities were computed with OLGA for all TCRbeta clonotypes obtained by the gDNA method from four donors. The immuneACCESS repertoire file appears here via TCRdb, limited to in-frame rearrangements. These files lack a portion of the clones; in checked studies, under half of the deficit traces to unresolved V genes, and the cause of the others is not known. Clone size and V and J calls were adopted from that table, with D and trimming inferred from the DNA. The sample table holds around 2,000,000 clones, of which roughly 94% were seen once. The top ten hold 0.13% of the sample.

Healthy HIV-negative adults with no recently reported acute infections or vaccinations were included as donors. Every donor was a Caucasian adult living in Nashville, Tennessee, USA. CD4+ T cells were enriched by magnetic negative selection; naive cells were then positively selected on CD45RA, and the negative fraction formed the memory subset. Blood was collected by leukapheresis, and PBMCs were isolated by Ficoll-Histopaque density gradient centrifugation and then cryopreserved in liquid nitrogen vapor phase. Analytical flow cytometry was used to check the purity and quantity of each magnetically sorted T cell population. Each sorted fraction had its genomic DNA isolated and then quantified by UV absorbance on a Nanodrop 2000c. The data originate from a study of shared clonotypes between healthy human individuals (dated by TCRdb to about 2020). With respect to the entire study: Three men and a couple of women, aged 18 to 49 years, made up the cohort. For each donor, three plates each were used for CD4 naive and CD4 memory, two plates were used for CD8 naive, and one plate was used for CD8 memory. Different laboratories and diverse techniques were used to prepare libraries and sequence TCR repertoires, to increase sequencing depth and limit assay-specific biases. Per donor, leukapheresis produced somewhere between about 0.8 and 9 billion PBMCs. Blood TCR repertoires of roughly five healthy adults were deeply sequenced to estimate repertoire size and the extent of clonotype sharing between individuals. Results the study describes overall, beyond this receptor: Because the study included only a small number of donors, the genetic and exposure-history diversity represented was limited. Only blood was sampled, and tissue TCR repertoires likely differ from those in blood. Pairwise subsampling led to the expectation that sequencing depth would affect the degree of clonotype sharing among donors. Estimated clonotype richness was generally larger for naive than for memory subsets. When a handful of donors were compared, the shared fraction of clonotypes was about 5% for naive CD4, less than 4% for naive CD8, more than 2% for memory CD4, and around 0.4% for memory CD8. Even with the large sequencing depth, rarefaction of the sorted-subset datasets indicated that sequencing was incomplete. Compared with non-shared clonotypes, the clonotypes found in all four sorted-subset donors had higher generation probabilities.

The sequence links TRBV5-1 to TRBJ2-2; 8 of the junction bases match TRBD1. This sequence originates from a man between 18 and 29 years old in good health. Sequenced input: naive CD4+ T cells sorted from blood. The sample's cell subset or site, from its label and the paper: CD45RA+ positively selected. Here is the DNA: TGCGCCAGCAGCGCTGGACAGGGTGAGACCGGGGAGCTGTTTTTT. Its translation is CASSAGQGETGELFF. Full variable domain (CDR3 extended with the reference TRBV5-1 and TRBJ2-2 proteins): KAGVTQTPRYLIKTRGQQVTLSCSPISGHRSVSWYQQTPGQGLQFLFEYFSETQRNKGNFPGRFSGRQFSNSRSEMNVSTLELGDSALYLCASSAGQGETGELFFGEGSRLTVL.